The 30 T cell receptor beta chains in this list originate from one sample, sequenced in a study of naive and memory T cell subsets. The beta constant-region primer was an equimolar mix of two oligonucleotides covering TRBC1 and TRBC2. Nested alpha and beta constant-region primers with the SP2 primer drove four PCR rounds on ligated cDNA. MiXCR was run by TCRdb on the UMI-ligation and nested PCR reads, yielding one entry per CDR3 protein. The table shows more than 120,000 distinct CDR3 sequences, with approximately 20% occurring only once. Regarding the study as a whole: Naive repertoires, especially CD8, held a few larger clonotypes, possibly memory cells re-expressing CD45RA.

Their target antigens are unknown. Sequenced material: naive CD8+ T cells from blood. Receptors were obtained from a human donor in good health.

This chain connects TRBV4-3 to TRBJ2-7; TRBD1 matches at 7 bases. Germline V gene data show CDR1 as LGHNA and CDR2 as YSLEER. V lost 3 bases, J lost 3 bases, and 5 bases stayed unmatched. The CDR3 contains 14 residues. CDR3 coding DNA: TGCGCCAGCAGCCAGGACAGGAAAGTCTACGAGCAGTACTTC. Translation gives CASSQDRKVYEQYF.

This clonotype was found a few times. The J gene is TRBJ1-2, the V gene TRBV27, with a weak D call TRBD1 (5 bases). V shed 7 bases and J shed 8 bases, with 17 bases lying between them. The CDR3 consists of 13 residues. The V gene's germline CDR1 is MNHEY and CDR2 SMNVEV (reference sequence). The CDR3 DNA is TGTGCCAGCAACCCAGGGTCCGCAGGCGGCTACACCTTC. Its protein product is CASNPGSAGGYTF.

This clonotype was counted a few times. This chain links TRBV28 with TRBJ2-7; D uncertain. Trimming took 8 bases from V and 2 from J, leaving 7 bases between them. Germline values: CDR1 MDHEN, CDR2 SYDVKM. The CDR3 contains 11 residues. The CDR3: CASDNAYEQYF. CDR3 nucleotide sequence: TGTGCCAGCGACAATGCCTACGAGCAGTACTTC.

This clonotype was observed a handful of times. V usage is TRBV7-9 and J usage is TRBJ2-1; no firm D call. Germline V CDR1 and CDR2: SEHNR, FQNEAQ (reference sequence). V was pared by 5 bases and J by 8 bases, with 10 bases between. CDR3 length: 12 amino acids. CDR3 bases: TGTGCCAGCAGCACGGGTAGTCATGAGCAGTTCTTC. Amino acids: CASSTGSHEQFF.

This chain uses TRBV28 with TRBJ1-5, with a tentative D call TRBD1 (5 bases). Trimming pared 8 bases from V and 6 bases from J, leaving 14 bases between. The CDR3 runs 13 residues. Germline CDR1 is MDHEN and CDR2 is SYDVKM. The CDR3 bases are TGTGCCAGCGGGACCGTGGGCAGTCAGCCCCAGCATTTT. Protein: CASGTVGSQPQHF.

The sample holds a few counts of this clonotype. The chain combines TRBV27 with TRBJ2-7; 10 bases match TRBD1. This CDR3 contains 14 residues. The germline CDR1 and CDR2 sequences are MNHEY and SMNVEV (reference sequence). J gave up 6 bases and V 6 bases, and 8 bases lay outside the gene matches. This CDR3 is CASSQGQGLGEQYF. As DNA, the CDR3 is TGTGCCAGCAGCCAGGGACAGGGGCTTGGCGAGCAGTACTTC.

Concerning this clonotype itself: Germline is not matched at one junction end, which may reflect a read error. The V gene is TRBV6-5, the J gene TRBJ2-2; weak D call: TRBD2 (6 bases). The CDR3 totals 16 residues. Germline V gene lookup returns CDR1 MNHEY and CDR2 SVGAGI. CDR3 sequence reads: CARSYSGWEDTGELFF. As DNA, the CDR3 is TGTGCCAGAAGTTACTCCGGCTGGGAGGACACCGGGGAGCTGTTTTTT.

A few counts support this clonotype. The rearrangement links TRBV7-2 to TRBJ2-7; D remains ambiguous. Germline values: CDR1 SGHTA, CDR2 FQGNSA. CDR3 length: 15 amino acids. V was trimmed by 3 bases and J by 2 bases, leaving 14 bases between them. CDR3 in DNA: TGTGCCAGCAGCTTCATCCACCAAGGCCCCTACGAGCAGTACTTC. Its translation is CASSFIHQGPYEQYF. Drawing the rest from reference TRBV7-2 and TRBJ2-7, the complete variable domain is GAGVSQSPSNKVTEKGKDVELRCDPISGHTALYWYRQSLGQGLEFLIYFQGNSAPDKSGLPSDRFSAERTGGSVSTLTIQRTQQEDSAVYLCASSFIHQGPYEQYFGPGTRLTVT.

The rearrangement joins TRBV9 to TRBJ2-3, with D uncertain. The CDR3 totals 13 residues. Germline assignment: CDR1 SGDLS and CDR2 YYNGEE. V was cut by 4 bases and J by 4 bases, with 10 bases left in between. The CDR3 region has the DNA TGTGCCAGCAGCCCAATCCGGGCAGATACGCAGTATTTT. Amino acids: CASSPIRADTQYF.

This clonotype appeared a few times. The chain employs TRBV12-3 or TRBV12-4 and TRBJ2-7; D is uncertain. Trimming stripped 5 bases from V and 0 bases from J, with 11 bases between. The CDR3 sequence is 14 residues long. The CDR3 is CASSPRRSSYEQYF. The CDR3 DNA reads TGTGCCAGCAGTCCTCGCCGGAGCTCCTACGAGCAGTACTTC.

The chain joins TRBV9 to TRBJ1-2; 7 nucleotides match TRBD1. The CDR3 extends over 13 amino acids. Trimming took 3 bases from V and 6 from J; bases not matched to a gene: 5. Germline CDR1 is SGDLS and CDR2 is YYNGEE. The CDR3 is CASSAQGMNGYTF. The CDR3 DNA is TGTGCCAGCAGCGCACAGGGGATGAATGGCTACACCTTC.

V and J are TRBV29-1 and TRBJ1-4; D ambiguous. V lost 3 bases and J 8 bases, leaving 19 bases between the germline ends. The CDR3 extends over 15 amino acids. Germline V CDR1 and CDR2: SQVTM, ANQGSEA. As DNA, the CDR3 is TGCAGCGTTGAGCCACTGATGGGGAACGAGGAAAAACTGTTTTTT. Encoded protein: CSVEPLMGNEEKLFF.

Written as DNA, the CDR3 is TGTGCCAGCAGTTTGAGTCCCCGCGGGCTGTTTTTT. Protein sequence: CASSLSPRGLFF. The rearrangement uses TRBV28 and TRBJ2-2; D is uncertain. Trimming took off 3 bases at V and 13 bases at J, with 12 bases between the two ends. Germline V gene data show CDR1 as MDHEN and CDR2 as SYDVKM. The CDR3 totals 12 residues.

This clonotype was seen a few times. The J gene is TRBJ2-5, the V gene TRBV13; the D is unclear. Deletions cut 6 bases from V and 4 bases from J, with 9 bases between. CDR1 is PRHDT, CDR2 FYEKMQ, per germline (reference sequence). The CDR3 has 12 residues. CDR3 sequence: CASSEASETQYF. CDR3 DNA: TGTGCCAGCAGTGAGGCATCAGAGACCCAGTACTTC.

This chain joins TRBV5-6 and TRBJ2-7; 8 bases map to TRBD1. Unmatched junction bases numbered 12, after V lost 4 bases and J lost 0 bases. Per germline, CDR1 SGHDT and CDR2 YYEEEE. This CDR3 is 17 amino acids long. CDR3 DNA: TGTGCCAGCAGCCCGAGTGGACAGGGTATCCTCTCCTACGAGCAGTACTTC. It specifies CASSPSGQGILSYEQYF.

This clonotype has more than one count but fewer than ten. The chain combines TRBV28 with TRBJ1-5; perhaps TRBD1 as D (5 bases). With 3 bases removed from V and 4 bases from J, the gap between germline ends came to 16 bases. This CDR3 spans 16 amino acids. Per the germline V gene, CDR1 is MDHEN and CDR2 is SYDVKM. The DNA for the CDR3 is TGTGCCAGCAGTTTCCATTTCAGGGAGAGTAATCAGCCCCAGCATTTT. Protein: CASSFHFRESNQPQHF.

The chain carries TRBV27 and TRBJ1-2; TRBD1 agrees at 7 bases. Losses at the gene ends were 8 bases for V and 4 bases for J; bases not matched to a gene: 7. The CDR3 runs to 13 residues. Germline loops: CDR1 MNHEY, CDR2 SMNVEV (reference sequence). The CDR3: CASGPTGVYGYTF. CDR3 DNA: TGTGCCAGCGGACCAACAGGGGTCTATGGCTACACCTTC.

The chain has TRBV28 and TRBJ1-5, with 8 nucleotides matching TRBD1. Per the germline V gene, CDR1 is MDHEN and CDR2 is SYDVKM. The CDR3 consists of 14 residues. The trim removed 6 bases at V and 8 bases at J, leaving 9 bases unmatched. The DNA of the CDR3 is TGTGCCAGCAGCGCCGGACAGGGCTGGGAGCCCCAGCATTTT. Translated, it gives CASSAGQGWEPQHF. The variable domain in full, completed from reference TRBV28 and TRBJ1-5, reads DVKVTQSSRYLVKRTGEKVFLECVQDMDHENMFWYRQDPGLGLRLIYFSYDVKMKEKGDIPEGYSVSREKKERFSLILESASTNQTSMYLCASSAGQGWEPQHFGDGTRLSIL.

V is TRBV20-1 and J is TRBJ2-1; D gene unclear. V gave up 3 bases and J gave up 8 bases, with 8 bases separating them. This CDR3 has 11 amino acids. Germline assignment: CDR1 DFQATT and CDR2 SNEGSKA (reference sequence). The CDR3 DNA reads as TGCAGTGCTAGTATAATCTATGAGCAGTTCTTC. It translates to CSASIIYEQFF.

The chain recombines TRBV7-9 with TRBJ1-1; TRBD1 matches at 8 bases. V shed 5 bases and J 7 bases; nucleotides not matched to a gene: 6. CDR3 length: 13 residues. Looked up from germline, CDR1 is SEHNR and CDR2 is FQNEAQ (reference sequence). The CDR3 DNA sequence: TGTGCCAGCAGCCTCGACAGGGGCAATGAAGCTTTCTTT. Translation gives CASSLDRGNEAFF.

V usage is TRBV12-3 or TRBV12-4 and J usage is TRBJ1-5; no clear D. This CDR3 comprises 13 residues. Trimming stripped 3 bases from V and 4 bases from J, with 7 bases between. The CDR3 is CASSFGKNQPQHF. The CDR3 DNA follows: TGTGCCAGCAGTTTCGGAAAAAATCAGCCCCAGCATTTT.

This clonotype came up a few times. The rearrangement links TRBV27 to TRBJ2-2, with TRBD2 identical over 11 bases. Trimming at V came to 6 bases and at J to 6 bases, leaving 3 bases not matched to a gene. The CDR3 covers 14 residues. Germline CDR1 reads MNHEY; CDR2 reads SMNVEV (reference sequence). The CDR3 region has the DNA TGTGCCAGCAGAATAGCGGGAGGGCCCGGGGAGCTGTTTTTT. This translates into CASRIAGGPGELFF.

This clonotype was observed a handful of times. This rearrangement joins TRBV27 to TRBJ1-5; weak D call: TRBD1 (5 bases). Looked up from germline, CDR1 is MNHEY and CDR2 is SMNVEV (reference sequence). The CDR3 consists of 18 residues. V was shortened by 5 bases and J by 0 bases, with 20 bases between the two germline ends. In DNA, the CDR3 is TGTGCCAGCAGTCCCGGGGACGGTGACGAGTATAGCAATCAGCCCCAGCATTTT. Protein: CASSPGDGDEYSNQPQHF.

This clonotype was detected a few times. The chain joins TRBV6-2 or TRBV6-3 to TRBJ2-3; 15 positions agree with TRBD2. The CDR3 contains 14 residues. Germline V gives CDR1 MNHEY, CDR2 SVGEGT. With V trimmed by 10 bases and J by 5 bases, 4 bases remained unmatched. The CDR3, as DNA: TGTGCCACCACGGGACTAGCGGGAGGAGATACGCAGTATTTT. Amino acids: CATTGLAGGDTQYF.

The V call is TRBV9, the J call TRBJ2-1; 10 positions match TRBD2. This CDR3 comprises 16 residues. V dropped 1 base and J dropped 2; count of bases not matched to a gene: 3. Germline CDR1 is SGDLS and CDR2 is YYNGEE. The CDR3 sequence is CASSVWLAGAYNEQFF. CDR3 coding DNA: TGTGCCAGCAGCGTATGGCTAGCGGGGGCCTACAATGAGCAGTTCTTC.

The chain carries TRBV3-1 and TRBJ2-7; 10 positions match TRBD2. Germline V lookup: CDR1 LGHDT, CDR2 YNNKEL (reference sequence). V lost 9 bases, J lost 2 bases, and 10 bases stayed unmatched. The CDR3 runs to 15 residues. CDR3: CASSIAGGVTYEQYF. The DNA for the CDR3 is TGTGCCAGTTCTATAGCGGGAGGAGTGACCTACGAGCAGTACTTC.

This clonotype was detected a few times. This chain joins TRBV12-5 and TRBJ2-1; no clear D gene. The CDR3 runs to 16 residues. Trimming took off 5 bases at V and 2 bases at J, with 16 bases between the two ends. Germline CDR1 LGHNT, CDR2 FRNRAP. CDR3 nucleotide sequence: TGTGCTAGTGGTCTACGTAACCCTCAGGCCTACAATGAGCAGTTCTTC. Amino acids: CASGLRNPQAYNEQFF.

This rearrangement joins TRBV4-1 to TRBJ2-1; 15 nucleotides agree with TRBD2. Germline CDR1 MGHRA, CDR2 YSYEKL. Trimming at V came to 0 bases and at J to 8 bases, leaving 8 bases not matched to a gene. The CDR3 is 18 amino acids. This CDR3 is CASSQDGLAGGVSDEQFF. In DNA, the CDR3 is TGCGCCAGCAGCCAAGATGGACTAGCGGGAGGGGTCTCGGATGAGCAGTTCTTC.

The chain links TRBV3-1 to TRBJ2-7; D call uncertain. There are 13 residues in the CDR3. Germline V CDR1 and CDR2: LGHDT, YNNKEL (reference sequence). Trimming removed 4 bases at V and 4 bases at J, with 11 bases between. CDR3 residues: CASSPLGPYEQYF. The CDR3 DNA reads as TGTGCCAGCAGCCCGTTGGGTCCGTACGAGCAGTACTTC.

The rearrangement joins TRBV12-3 or TRBV12-4 to TRBJ2-5, with no clear D. The CDR3 consists of 12 residues. The ends were cut back, 0 bases at V and 4 bases at J, with 3 bases in the middle. This CDR3 is CASSLARETQYF. In DNA form, the CDR3 reads TGTGCCAGCAGTTTAGCTCGAGAGACCCAGTACTTC.